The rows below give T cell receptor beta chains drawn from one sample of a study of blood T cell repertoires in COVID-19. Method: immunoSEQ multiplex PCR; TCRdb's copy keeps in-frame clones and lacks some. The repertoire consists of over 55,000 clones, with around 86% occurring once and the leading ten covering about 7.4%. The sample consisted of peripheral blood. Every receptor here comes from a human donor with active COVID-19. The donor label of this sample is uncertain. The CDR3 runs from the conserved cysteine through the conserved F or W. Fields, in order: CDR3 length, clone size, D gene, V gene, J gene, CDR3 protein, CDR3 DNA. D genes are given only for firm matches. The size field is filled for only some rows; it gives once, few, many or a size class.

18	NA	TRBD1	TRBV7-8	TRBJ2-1	CASSSRTGAHTSYNEQFF	TGTGCCAGCAGCTCTCGAACAGGGGCCCACACCTCCTACAATGAGCAGTTCTTC
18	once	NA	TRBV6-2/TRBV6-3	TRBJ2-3	CASSYSRRLRASTDTQYF	TGTGCCAGCAGTTACTCGAGGCGACTACGAGCTTCCACAGATACGCAGTATTTT
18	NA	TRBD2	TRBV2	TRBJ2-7	CASSEELAGGPIDYEQYF	TGTGCCAGCAGTGAAGAACTAGCGGGGGGTCCCATCGACTACGAGCAGTACTTC
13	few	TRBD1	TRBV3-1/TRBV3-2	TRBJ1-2	CASGQGDSYGYTF	TGTGCCAGCGGACAGGGGGACTCCTATGGCTACACCTTC
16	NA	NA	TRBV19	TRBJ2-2	CASSAAGTPNTGELFF	TGTGCCAGTAGTGCAGCCGGGACTCCGAACACCGGGGAGCTGTTTTTT
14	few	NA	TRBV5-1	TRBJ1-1	CASSFGGADTEAFF	TGCGCCAGCAGCTTCGGAGGAGCCGACACTGAAGCTTTCTTT
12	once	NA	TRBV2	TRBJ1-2	CASTGQVSGYTF	TGTGCCAGTACTGGACAAGTGAGTGGCTACACCTTC
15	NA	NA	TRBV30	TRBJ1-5	CAWSVGNSGDQPQHF	TGTGCCTGGAGTGTTGGAAACAGCGGGGATCAGCCCCAGCATTTT
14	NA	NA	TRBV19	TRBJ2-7	CATKPVSSSYEQYF	TGTGCCACTAAGCCGGTGTCTAGCTCCTACGAGCAGTACTTC
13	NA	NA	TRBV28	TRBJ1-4	CASSPATNEKLFF	TGTGCCAGCAGTCCTGCAACTAATGAAAAACTGTTTTTT
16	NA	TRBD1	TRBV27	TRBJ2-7	CASSPWVTGGPYEQYF	TGTGCCAGCAGTCCTTGGGTGACAGGGGGTCCCTACGAGCAGTACTTC
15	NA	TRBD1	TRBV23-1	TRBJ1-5	CASSPDRVTDQPQHF	TGCGCCAGCAGTCCCGACAGGGTAACCGATCAGCCCCAGCATTTT
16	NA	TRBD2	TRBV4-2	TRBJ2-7	CASSQATSGVFYEQYF	TGTGCCAGCAGCCAGGCGACTAGCGGGGTCTTCTACGAGCAGTACTTC
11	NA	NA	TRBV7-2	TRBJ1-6	CASSADSPLHF	TGTGCCAGCAGCGCGGATTCACCCCTCCACTTT
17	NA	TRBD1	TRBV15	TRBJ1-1	CATSRGAGRGTNTEAFF	TGTGCCACCAGCAGAGGGGCGGGCAGGGGGACGAACACTGAAGCTTTCTTT
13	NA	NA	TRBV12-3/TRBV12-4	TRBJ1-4	CASSLLGDEKLFF	TGTGCCAGCAGTTTACTCGGGGATGAAAAACTGTTTTTT
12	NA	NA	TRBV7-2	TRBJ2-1	CASSFSSHEQFF	TGTGCCAGCAGCTTTAGCAGCCATGAGCAGTTCTTC
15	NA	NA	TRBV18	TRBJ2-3	CASSVTPPSTDTQYF	TGTGCCAGCTCGGTGACACCTCCTAGCACAGATACGCAGTATTTT
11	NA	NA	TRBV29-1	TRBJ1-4	CSVSANEKLFF	TGCAGCGTTTCGGCTAATGAAAAACTGTTTTTT
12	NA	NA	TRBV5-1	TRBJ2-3	CASSFSEDTQYF	TGCGCCAGCAGCTTTAGTGAGGATACGCAGTATTTT
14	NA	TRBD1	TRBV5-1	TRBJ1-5	CASSLGRGDQPQHF	TGCGCCAGCAGCTTGGGCAGGGGGGATCAGCCCCAGCATTTT
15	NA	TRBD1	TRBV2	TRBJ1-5	CASRSGTEDYQPQHF	TGTGCCAGCAGATCCGGGACAGAGGACTATCAGCCCCAGCATTTT
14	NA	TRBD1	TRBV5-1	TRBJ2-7	CASSLAPQGWEQYF	TGCGCCAGCAGCTTGGCCCCACAGGGGTGGGAGCAGTACTTC
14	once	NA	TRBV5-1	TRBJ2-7	CASSSTGQSYEQYF	TGCGCCAGCTCCTCGACAGGACAATCCTACGAGCAGTACTTC
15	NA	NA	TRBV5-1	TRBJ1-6	CASSLEGTMAGALHF	TGCGCCAGCAGCTTGGAGGGGACGATGGCGGGGGCCCTCCACTTT
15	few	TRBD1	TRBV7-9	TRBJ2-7	CASSSRDRGLYEQYF	TGTGCCAGCAGCTCCCGGGACAGGGGCCTCTACGAGCAGTACTTC
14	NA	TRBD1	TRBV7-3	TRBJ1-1	CASSLDRGQTEAFF	TGTGCCAGCAGCTTGGACAGGGGGCAAACTGAAGCTTTCTTT
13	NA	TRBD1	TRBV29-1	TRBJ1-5	CSVAEQGKQPQHF	TGCAGCGTTGCGGAACAGGGGAAACAGCCCCAGCATTTT
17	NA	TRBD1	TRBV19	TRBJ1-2	CASSPRQGSRSGYGYTF	TGTGCCAGTAGTCCTAGACAGGGGAGTCGGTCGGGCTATGGCTACACCTTC
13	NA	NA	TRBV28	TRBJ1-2	CASSLGQGGGYTF	TGTGCCAGCAGTTTAGGGCAGGGAGGCGGCTACACCTTC
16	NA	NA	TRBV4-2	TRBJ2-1	CASSQEESPLYNEQFF	TGTGCCAGCAGCCAAGAAGAAAGCCCCCTCTACAATGAGCAGTTCTTC
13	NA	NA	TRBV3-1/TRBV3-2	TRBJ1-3	CASSQFLGNTIYF	TGTGCCAGCAGCCAATTCTTGGGAAACACCATATATTTT
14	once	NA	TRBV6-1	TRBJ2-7	CASSEGSGSGEQYF	TGTGCCAGCAGTGAAGGGTCGGGGTCGGGCGAGCAGTACTTC
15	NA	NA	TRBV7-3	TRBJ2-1	CASSLGRGSYNEQFF	TGTGCCAGCAGCTTAGGGAGGGGGTCGTACAATGAGCAGTTCTTC
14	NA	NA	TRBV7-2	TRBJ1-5	CASSLEAGDQPQHF	TGTGCCAGCAGCTTAGAAGCCGGGGATCAGCCCCAGCATTTT
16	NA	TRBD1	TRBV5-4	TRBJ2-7	CASSSGGPGVRGEQYF	TGTGCCAGCAGCTCAGGGGGCCCCGGGGTTAGAGGCGAGCAGTACTTC
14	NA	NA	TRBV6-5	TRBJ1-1	CASKNPGQNTEAFF	TGTGCCAGTAAGAATCCGGGACAGAACACTGAAGCTTTCTTT
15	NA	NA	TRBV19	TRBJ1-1	CATKRGIGMNTEAFF	TGTGCCACCAAACGGGGTATCGGGATGAACACTGAAGCTTTCTTT
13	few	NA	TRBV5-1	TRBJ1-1	CASSRTSGTEAFF	TGCGCCAGCAGTCGGACATCGGGCACTGAAGCTTTCTTT
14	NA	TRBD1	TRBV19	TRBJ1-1	CASKVTGGLTEAFF	TGTGCCAGTAAGGTGACAGGGGGCCTCACTGAAGCTTTCTTT
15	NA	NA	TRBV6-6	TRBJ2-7	CASRGINDRIDEQYF	TGTGCCAGCCGCGGCATCAACGACAGGATCGACGAGCAGTACTTC